This is a list of T cell receptor beta chains from one sample in a study of blood T cell repertoires in COVID-19. Only in-frame clones appear in the TCRdb table, and some are missing; sequencing was by immunoSEQ multiplex PCR. The sample lists 72,000 or so clones, around 82% seen once, with around 15% in the top ten. The source material was peripheral blood. These TCRs come from a man older than 75 with active COVID-19. The CDR3 runs from the conserved cysteine through the conserved F or W. The D gene is left open where the match is weak. Rows give clone size only sometimes, using once, few, many, or a class for an expanded clone.

v_gene,abundance,j_gene,d_gene,CDR3aa,CDR3nt
TRBV7-3,-,TRBJ1-1,TRBD1,CASSRQGAGTEAFF,TGTGCCAGCAGCAGACAGGGTGCCGGCACTGAAGCTTTCTTT
TRBV7-3,many,TRBJ2-2,-,CASSLAGNTGELFF,TGTGCCAGCAGCCTGGCGGGGAACACCGGGGAGCTGTTTTTT
TRBV7-9,-,TRBJ2-1,TRBD2,CASSLGTSGSNEQFF,TGTGCCAGCAGCTTAGGGACTAGTGGTTCCAATGAGCAGTTCTTC
TRBV15,-,TRBJ2-7,-,CATSRDRASSSYEQYF,TGTGCCACCAGCAGAGATCGGGCTAGCAGCTCCTACGAGCAGTACTTC
TRBV5-1,-,TRBJ1-1,-,CASSLVGQPSTEAFF,TGCGCCAGCAGCTTGGTAGGACAGCCCAGCACTGAAGCTTTCTTT
TRBV28,-,TRBJ1-6,TRBD1,CASRGGQGTSYNSPLHF,TGTGCCAGCAGGGGGGGACAGGGGACCTCCTATAATTCACCCCTCCACTTT
TRBV19,-,TRBJ2-1,TRBD1,CASSIRTGVNEQFF,TGTGCCAGTAGTATAAGGACAGGGGTGAATGAGCAGTTCTTC
TRBV3-1/TRBV3-2,-,TRBJ2-7,TRBD1,CASSQSQGFEQYF,TGTGCCAGCAGCCAATCACAGGGGTTCGAGCAGTACTTC
TRBV5-1,-,TRBJ1-1,-,CASSFGMLDGPTEAFF,TGCGCCAGCAGCTTCGGCATGTTGGATGGGCCCACTGAAGCTTTCTTT
TRBV18,few,TRBJ1-5,-,CASSLNPRGGNQPQHF,TGTGCCAGCTCACTCAATCCCAGGGGCGGGAATCAGCCCCAGCATTTT
TRBV5-1,-,TRBJ1-1,-,CASSLAARAEAFF,TGCGCCAGCAGCTTGGCCGCGAGGGCTGAAGCTTTCTTT
TRBV7-9,-,TRBJ1-5,-,CASSRRGDQPQHF,TGTGCCAGCAGCCGCAGGGGAGATCAGCCCCAGCATTTT
TRBV6-6,-,TRBJ1-3,-,CASSSPGGTIYF,TGTGCCAGCAGCTCCCCGGGGGGCACCATATATTTT
TRBV20-1,-,TRBJ1-5,-,CSASSYSNQPQHF,TGCAGTGCTAGTTCCTATAGCAATCAGCCCCAGCATTTT
TRBV6-1,-,TRBJ1-2,TRBD1,CASSGGQALGSNYGYTF,TGTGCCAGCAGTGGGGGACAGGCCCTTGGTTCTAACTATGGCTACACCTTC
TRBV3-1/TRBV3-2,-,TRBJ2-2,TRBD2,CASSQERGLAGPGELFF,TGTGCCAGCAGCCAAGAACGAGGACTAGCGGGGCCTGGGGAGCTGTTTTTT
TRBV7-8,-,TRBJ1-2,-,CASSSTGLRDYGYTF,TGTGCCAGCAGCTCGACAGGATTACGAGACTATGGCTACACCTTC
TRBV5-5,once,TRBJ1-6,-,CASSNLVSSYNSPLHF,TGTGCCAGCAGCAACCTTGTTAGCTCCTATAATTCACCCCTCCACTTT
TRBV10-3,-,TRBJ2-2,TRBD1,CAISEGGTGLTGELFF,TGTGCCATCAGTGAGGGAGGGACAGGGCTCACCGGGGAGCTGTTTTTT
TRBV7-8,once,TRBJ2-3,-,CASSLAGGPSDTQYF,TGTGCCAGCAGCTTAGCGGGGGGGCCCTCCGATACGCAGTATTTT
TRBV6-5,-,TRBJ2-1,-,CASSPSVAELPVEFF,TGTGCCAGCAGTCCCTCGGTAGCGGAGCTTCCCGTGGAGTTCTTC
TRBV28,-,TRBJ1-2,-,CASSFRTAYGYTF,TGTGCCAGCAGTTTTCGCACAGCCTATGGCTACACCTTC
TRBV18,-,TRBJ1-1,-,CASSQSGVVGYTEAFF,TGTGCCAGCTCACAGTCAGGGGTGGTTGGTTACACTGAAGCTTTCTTT
TRBV19,-,TRBJ1-2,-,CASSPGRSVNGYTF,TGTGCCAGTAGTCCCGGAAGGAGCGTTAATGGCTACACCTTC
TRBV20-1,few,TRBJ2-3,TRBD2,CSASSGSSTDTQYF,TGCAGTGCAAGTAGCGGGAGCAGCACAGATACGCAGTATTTT
TRBV12-3/TRBV12-4,-,TRBJ2-4,TRBD1,CASSLGGTDQYF,TGTGCCAGCAGTTTAGGAGGGACAGACCAGTACTTC
TRBV6-5,-,TRBJ2-3,TRBD1,CASRQDRTSTDTQYF,TGTGCCAGCAGGCAGGACAGGACTAGCACAGATACGCAGTATTTT
TRBV19,once,TRBJ1-1,-,CASSIGQLNTEAFF,TGTGCCAGTAGTATCGGACAGTTGAACACTGAAGCTTTCTTT
TRBV24-1,-,TRBJ1-2,-,CATSRRGYGYTF,TGTGCCACCAGCCGGCGAGGCTATGGCTACACCTTC
TRBV12-3/TRBV12-4,-,TRBJ2-1,-,CASRGSGNEQFF,TGTGCCAGCAGAGGTAGCGGAAATGAGCAGTTCTTC
TRBV6-2/TRBV6-3,-,TRBJ1-5,TRBD1,CASSDGQGTNQPQHF,TGTGCCAGCAGTGACGGACAGGGGACCAATCAGCCCCAGCATTTT
TRBV4-2,-,TRBJ2-3,TRBD2,CASSQGPAGDLPDTQYF,TGTGCCAGCAGCCAAGGACCAGCGGGGGACCTTCCAGATACGCAGTATTTT
TRBV11-2,-,TRBJ2-5,TRBD2,CASSRPPSGSQETQYF,TGTGCCAGCAGCCGGCCCCCTAGCGGGAGCCAAGAGACCCAGTACTTC
TRBV6-4,once,TRBJ2-1,TRBD2,CASSVGLASDNEQFF,TGTGCCAGCAGTGTTGGACTAGCTTCAGACAATGAGCAGTTCTTC
TRBV5-6,-,TRBJ1-1,-,CASSLGGGRFLPMNTEAFF,TGTGCCAGCAGCCTGGGAGGGGGAAGATTTTTGCCCATGAACACTGAAGCTTTCTTT
TRBV5-6,-,TRBJ2-7,-,CASSLGGASSYEQYF,TGTGCCAGCAGCTTGGGCGGGGCAAGCTCCTACGAGCAGTACTTC
TRBV7-2,-,TRBJ1-1,-,CASTSAREVAEAFF,TGTGCCAGCACCTCAGCGCGAGAGGTCGCTGAAGCTTTCTTT